This TCR beta chain comes out of a study of OX40 agonist ivuxolimab in advanced cancers. About the study: Of the patients, three showed partial responses, one with hepatocellular carcinoma and two with cutaneous melanoma.

This clone was counted once. The antigen remains undetermined. Libraries were prepared by immunoSEQ multiplex PCR; TCRdb keeps only in-frame clonotypes and omits some of them. Seen here are tens of thousands of clones, 90% to 95% observed once, and the top ten hold less than 20%. Germline loops: CDR1 SEHNR, CDR2 FQNEAQ (reference sequence). The CDR3 contains 14 residues. The trim removed 4 bases at V and 8 bases at J, leaving 2 bases unmatched. Autoimmune disease history or systemic immunosuppression led to patients being barred. Whole-study results and caveats: Expanded clones tended on average to be more numerous among CD8+ T cells than CD4+.

The receptor was isolated from an adult with an advanced solid tumor such as melanoma, head and neck, liver or kidney cancer. The J gene is TRBJ2-1, the V gene TRBV7-9, with 13 bases identical to TRBD2. Sequencing was performed on CD4+ or CD8+ T cells sorted from blood, taken in a trial of the OX40 agonist ivuxolimab. The CDR3 loop is CASSWTSGSDEQFF. The CDR3 DNA is TGTGCCAGCAGCTGGACTAGCGGGAGCGATGAGCAGTTCTTC.